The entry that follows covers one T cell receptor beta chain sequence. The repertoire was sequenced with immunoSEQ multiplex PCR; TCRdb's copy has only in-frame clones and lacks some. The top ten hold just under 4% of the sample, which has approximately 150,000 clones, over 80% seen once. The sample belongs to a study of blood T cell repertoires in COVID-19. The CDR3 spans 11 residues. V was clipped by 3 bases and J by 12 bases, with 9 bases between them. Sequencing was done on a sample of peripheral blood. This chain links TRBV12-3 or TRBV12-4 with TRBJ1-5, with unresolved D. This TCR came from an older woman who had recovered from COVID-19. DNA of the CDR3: TGTGCCAGCAGTTTTGGTACGGTCCAGCATTTT. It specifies CASSFGTVQHF.